This entry describes one T cell receptor beta chain. The germline gives CDR1 SGHVS, CDR2 FQNEAQ. V dropped 6 bases and J dropped 4; count of bases not matched to a gene: 14. The CDR3 loop spans 17 amino acids. The sample comes from a study of OX40 agonist ivuxolimab in advanced cancers. Background on the study: The study enrolled dose-escalation patients with hepatocellular carcinoma, melanoma, renal cell or head and neck cancer.

Profiled with immunoSEQ multiplex PCR; TCRdb holds only in-frame clones, not every one. The repertoire holds about 110,000 clones, with approximately 89% as singletons. Sequencing was performed on CD4+ or CD8+ T cells sorted from blood, taken in a trial of the OX40 agonist ivuxolimab. The origin of this receptor is an adult with an advanced solid tumor such as melanoma, head and neck, liver or kidney cancer. The gene calls are TRBV7-8 and TRBJ1-3; 8 bases fit TRBD1. The CDR3 loop is CASSLSNRGFSGNTIYF. In nucleotides, the CDR3 is TGTGCCAGCAGTTTAAGTAACAGGGGGTTTTCCGGAAACACCATATATTTT.